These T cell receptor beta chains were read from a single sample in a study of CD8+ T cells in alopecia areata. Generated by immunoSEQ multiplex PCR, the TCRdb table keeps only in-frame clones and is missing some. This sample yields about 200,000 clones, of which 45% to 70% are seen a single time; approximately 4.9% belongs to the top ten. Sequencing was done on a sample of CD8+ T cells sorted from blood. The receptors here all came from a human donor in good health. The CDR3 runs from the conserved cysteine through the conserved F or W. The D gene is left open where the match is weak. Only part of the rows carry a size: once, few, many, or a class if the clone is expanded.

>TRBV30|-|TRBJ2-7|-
TGTGCCTGGAGAGGGGTAGGGACCTACGAGCAGTACTTC
CAWRGVGTYEQYF
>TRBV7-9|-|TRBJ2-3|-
TGTGCCAGCAGCACCACGTACAAAAGCACAGATACGCAGTATTTT
CASSTTYKSTDTQYF
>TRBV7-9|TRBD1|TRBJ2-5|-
TGTGCCAGCAGCCCCCGGGACAGGGGACGAGAGACCCAGTACTTC
CASSPRDRGRETQYF
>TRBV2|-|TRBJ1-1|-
TGTGCCAGCAGTGACAGGGGAAATACTGAAGCTTTCTTT
CASSDRGNTEAFF
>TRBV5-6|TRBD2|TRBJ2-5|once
TGTGCCAGCAGCTTGCTAGCGGGGGGCCCCACAGAGACCCAGTACTTC
CASSLLAGGPTETQYF
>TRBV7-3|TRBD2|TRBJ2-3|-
TGTGCCAGCAGCGAAGGGACTAGCGGGGTCCCCACAGATACGCAGTATTTT
CASSEGTSGVPTDTQYF
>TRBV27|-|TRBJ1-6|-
TGTGCCAGTTCCGAAAAGAGATTCGGATCACCCCTCCACTTT
CASSEKRFGSPLHF
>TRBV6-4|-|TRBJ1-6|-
TGTGCCAGCAGTGACTATAATTCACCCCTCCACTTT
CASSDYNSPLHF
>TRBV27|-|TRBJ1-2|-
TGTGCCAGCAGTTCCCCCGGAGGGAATGGCTACACCTTC
CASSSPGGNGYTF
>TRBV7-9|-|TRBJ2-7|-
TGTGCCAGCAGCTTAGGGTCGGAGGGCTCGGAGCAGTACTTC
CASSLGSEGSEQYF
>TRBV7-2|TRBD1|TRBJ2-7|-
TGTGCCAGCAGCCGGACAGGGCCCTACGAGCAGTACTTC
CASSRTGPYEQYF
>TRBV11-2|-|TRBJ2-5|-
TGTGCCAGCAGCCCCCCCGAGGAGACCCAGTACTTC
CASSPPEETQYF
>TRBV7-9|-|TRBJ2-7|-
TGTGCCAGCAGCTCCCCCGAACTAAACACGTACGAGCAGTACTTC
CASSSPELNTYEQYF
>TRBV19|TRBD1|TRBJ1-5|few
TGTGCCAGTAGTATAGCAGGGGGCGCCGCCCAGCCCCAGCATTTT
CASSIAGGAAQPQHF
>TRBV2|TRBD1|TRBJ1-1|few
TGTGCCAGCAGTGAGCTGACAGGGATGAACACTGAAGCTTTCTTT
CASSELTGMNTEAFF
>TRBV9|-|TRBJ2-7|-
TGTGCCAGCAGCGTAGATGGGAGCTACGAGCAGTACTTC
CASSVDGSYEQYF
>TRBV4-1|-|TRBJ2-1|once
TGCGCCAGCAGCCAAGTTAACGGACGTGTGAGCTCCTACAATGAGCAGTTCTTC
CASSQVNGRVSSYNEQFF
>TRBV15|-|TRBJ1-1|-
TGTGCCACCAGCAGAGATCACGGGAACACTGAAGCTTTCTTT
CATSRDHGNTEAFF
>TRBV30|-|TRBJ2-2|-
TGTGCCTGGACGGTCTTGGCACCACTCAACACCGGGGAGCTGTTTTTT
CAWTVLAPLNTGELFF
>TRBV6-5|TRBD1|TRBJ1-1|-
TGTGCCAGCAAGGACAGGGGGATACAGAACACTGAAGCTTTCTTT
CASKDRGIQNTEAFF
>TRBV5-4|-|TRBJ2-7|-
TGTGCCAGTCGCCCTAGGGGGGCCTACGAGCAGTACTTC
CASRPRGAYEQYF
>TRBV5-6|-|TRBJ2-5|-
TGTGCCAGCAGCAACTCGGAAGAGACCCAGTACTTC
CASSNSEETQYF
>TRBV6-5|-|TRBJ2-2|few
TGTGCCAGCAGTTATCGCTGGGGTGACACCGGGGAGCTGTTTTTT
CASSYRWGDTGELFF
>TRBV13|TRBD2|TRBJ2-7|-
TGTGCCAGCCAACGGGGGGAAGGCGAGCAGTACTTC
CASQRGEGEQYF
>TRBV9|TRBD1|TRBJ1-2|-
TGTGCCAGCAGCGATCAGGGGGACTATGGCTACACCTTC
CASSDQGDYGYTF
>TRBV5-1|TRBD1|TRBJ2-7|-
TGCGCCAGCAGCGTGGGACAGGGAGGACTCGAGCAGTACTTC
CASSVGQGGLEQYF
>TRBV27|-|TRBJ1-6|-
TGTGCCAGCAGCTTCGACTCGGACGGTCGGCCCCTCCACTTT
CASSFDSDGRPLHF
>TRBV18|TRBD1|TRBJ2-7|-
TGTGCCAGCTCTCCGGGCCTACAGGGGGCCTACGAGCAGTACTTC
CASSPGLQGAYEQYF
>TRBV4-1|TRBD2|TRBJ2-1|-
TGCGCCAGCAGCCAAGTTAGCGGGGGGGCTACTGAGCAGTTCTTC
CASSQVSGGATEQFF
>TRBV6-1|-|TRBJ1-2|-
TGTGCCAGCAGTGTGGTCGGCGGCCGCCTTATCTTTGCCCTGAGAGGCTACACCTTC
CASSVVGGRLIFALRGYTF
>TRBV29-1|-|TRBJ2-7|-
TGCAGCGCCGGGACCGAAAGCTACGAGCAGTACTTC
CSAGTESYEQYF
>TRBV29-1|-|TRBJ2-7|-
TGCAGCGTTGAGATGGCATCCTACGAGCAGTACTTC
CSVEMASYEQYF
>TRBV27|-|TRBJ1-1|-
TGTGCCAGCAGTTTAAGGGGTCTCAGTGAAGCTTTCTTT
CASSLRGLSEAFF
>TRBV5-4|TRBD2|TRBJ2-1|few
TGTGCCAGCAGCTTGGTGAGCGGGGGGGCCAATGAGCAGTTCTTC
CASSLVSGGANEQFF
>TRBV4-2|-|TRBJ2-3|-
TGTGCCAGCAGCCAGAACCAAGGCAGGGTGGCAGATACGCAGTATTTT
CASSQNQGRVADTQYF
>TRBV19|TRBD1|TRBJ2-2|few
TGTGCCAGTAGTATCCCCGGGACAGGGGGGCACACCGGGGAGCTGTTTTTT
CASSIPGTGGHTGELFF
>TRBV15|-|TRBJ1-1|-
TGTGCCACCAGCAGTCCTGGCACCTTAGGGGCGCCCACTGAAGCTTTCTTT
CATSSPGTLGAPTEAFF
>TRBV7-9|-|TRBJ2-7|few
TGTGCCAGCAGCCAAGGGGGGGCGGACGAGCAGTACTTC
CASSQGGADEQYF
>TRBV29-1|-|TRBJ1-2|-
TGCAGCGTTGAGGGAAGGGGGGGCTACACCTTC
CSVEGRGGYTF
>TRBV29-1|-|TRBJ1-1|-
TGCAGCGTTGTCCGAGGGAGTGGCACTGAAGCTTTCTTT
CSVVRGSGTEAFF
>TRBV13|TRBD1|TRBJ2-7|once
TGTGCCAGCAGCTTAGGCCTCAAAAAAGGGACAGGGCCCTACGAGCAGTACTTC
CASSLGLKKGTGPYEQYF
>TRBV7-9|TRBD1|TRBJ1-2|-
TGTGCCAGCAGCTTAGCGAACAGGGGACCCGATGGCTACACCTTC
CASSLANRGPDGYTF
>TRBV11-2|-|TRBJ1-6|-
TGTGCCAGCAGCTTAGGGAGCGGGCGCGAGGCTTCACCCCTCCACTTT
CASSLGSGREASPLHF
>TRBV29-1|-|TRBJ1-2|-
TGCAGCGCCGAAGGGGGGCTGAACTATGGCTACACCTTC
CSAEGGLNYGYTF
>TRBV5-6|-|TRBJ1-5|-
TGTGCCAGCAGCTTCACAGGGAATCAGCCCCAGCATTTT
CASSFTGNQPQHF
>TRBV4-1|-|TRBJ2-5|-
TGCGCCAGCAGCCAGGCGGGATACCAAGAGACCCAGTACTTC
CASSQAGYQETQYF
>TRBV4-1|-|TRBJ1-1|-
TGCGCCAGCAGCGACCAGATGAACACTGAAGCTTTCTTT
CASSDQMNTEAFF
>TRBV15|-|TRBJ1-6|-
TGTGCCACCAGCAGGGAACGACAGGCCCTCGAACCGACTAGTTCACCCCTCCACTTT
CATSRERQALEPTSSPLHF
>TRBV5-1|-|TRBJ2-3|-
TGCGCCAGCAGTAGGGCGGGGGCCCCCACAGATACGCAGTATTTT
CASSRAGAPTDTQYF
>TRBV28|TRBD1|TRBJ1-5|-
TGTGCCAGCAGTTTCCTGGCGTGGACAGGGAGCAATCAGCCCCAGCATTTT
CASSFLAWTGSNQPQHF
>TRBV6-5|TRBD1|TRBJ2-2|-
TGTGCCGCCTCGGACAGGGGTTACACCGGGGAGCTGTTTTTT
CAASDRGYTGELFF
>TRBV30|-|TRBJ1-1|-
TGTGCCTGTTGGGGAACTGAAGCTTTCTTT
CACWGTEAFF